A single sample is the source of the 17 T cell receptor beta chains below, sequenced in a study of CD8+ T cells in alopecia areata. Treatment in this sample: oral pan-JAK inhibitor, 5-10 mg twice daily. RNA extraction was followed by reverse transcription into cDNA, which acted as the sequencing template. Some clones are missing from TCRdb's copy, which holds only in-frame ones; the method was immunoSEQ multiplex PCR. The table records over 150,000 clones, around 60% of them present only once. The source was CD4+ T cells sorted from blood, collected at week 24, from a patient treated with tofacitinib. Receptor source: a human donor with alopecia areata.

This clone has more than one count but fewer than ten. The chain combines TRBV5-1 with TRBJ2-7, with 9 bases matching TRBD1. From germline, CDR1 is SGHRS and CDR2 YFSETQ. The junction had 9 bases not matched to a gene; V was cut back by 4 bases and J by 4 bases. The CDR3 is 15 residues long. CDR3 bases: TGCGCCAGCAGCCCCGGACAGGGGACGTTTTACGAGCAGTACTTC. Translation: CASSPGQGTFYEQYF.

Only a few counts were recorded for this clone. The rearrangement uses TRBV25-1 and TRBJ2-2; D is possibly TRBD2 (6 bases). V dropped 4 bases and J dropped 1 base, with 13 bases sitting between them. The CDR3 extends over 16 amino acids. Looked up from germline, CDR1 is MGHDK and CDR2 is SYGVNS. CDR3 amino acids: CASSAPWGVNTGELFF. The CDR3 nucleotides read TGTGCCAGCAGTGCCCCGTGGGGGGTGAACACCGGGGAGCTGTTTTTT.

CDR3 sequence: CSARDGEQYF. CDR3 coding DNA: TGCAGTGCTAGAGACGGTGAGCAGTACTTC. The chain employs TRBV20-1 and TRBJ2-7, with D unresolved. The CDR3 loop spans 10 amino acids. V was cut by 0 bases and J by 7 bases, with 4 bases left in between. The germline V gene has CDR1 DFQATT and CDR2 SNEGSKA (reference sequence).

The chain employs TRBV29-1 and TRBJ2-7; weak D call: TRBD1 (6 bases). Germline V gene data show CDR1 as SQVTM and CDR2 as ANQGSEA. Trimming removed 4 bases at V and 6 bases at J, with 19 bases between. The CDR3 runs 14 residues. The CDR3 loop is CSVAEGHGLGEQYF. CDR3 DNA: TGCAGCGTTGCAGAGGGACATGGTTTAGGCGAGCAGTACTTC.

The chain has TRBV7-9 and TRBJ1-6, with 10 bases matching TRBD1. Germline assignment: CDR1 SEHNR and CDR2 FQNEAQ (reference sequence). The CDR3 length is 15 residues. The junction had 7 bases not matched to a gene; V was cut back by 5 bases and J by 9 bases. CDR3 bases: TGTGCCAGCAGCGCCGGGACAGGGGTAGGTTCACCCCTCCACTTT. Amino acid sequence: CASSAGTGVGSPLHF.

The rearrangement uses TRBV29-1 and TRBJ1-2; D may be TRBD1 (6 bases). The CDR3 contains 12 residues. Between the trimmed V and J ends, which lost 6 bases and 7 bases, there was a span of 15 bases. Germline CDR1 is SQVTM and CDR2 is ANQGSEA. CDR3 sequence reads: CSVPSGAPGYTF. In DNA form, the CDR3 reads TGCAGCGTGCCGTCAGGGGCCCCTGGCTACACCTTC.

This chain joins TRBV14 and TRBJ1-5; no reliable D call. The CDR3 has 13 amino acids. Trimming took 0 bases from V and 7 from J, leaving 7 bases between them. Germline loops: CDR1 SGHDN, CDR2 FVKESK. The CDR3 DNA is TGTGCCAGCAGCCAAGATATGGGACAGCCCCAGCATTTT. As protein: CASSQDMGQPQHF.

DNA for the CDR3: TGCAGCGCAGGGACCCTCATGAACACTGAAGCTTTCTTT. Translated, it gives CSAGTLMNTEAFF. This chain connects TRBV29-1 to TRBJ1-1, with TRBD1 as a possible D gene (5 bases). Germline lookup yields CDR1 SQVTM and CDR2 ANQGSEA. The CDR3 consists of 13 residues. The V gene lost 7 bases and the J gene lost 0 bases, with 12 bases spanning the gap.

This rearrangement joins TRBV29-1 to TRBJ2-3, with TRBD2 identical over 12 bases. Germline trimming cut 3 bases from V and 2 bases from J; bases unmatched to any gene: 6. Germline values: CDR1 SQVTM, CDR2 ANQGSEA. The CDR3 extends over 16 amino acids. Here the CDR3 reads CSVDGWTSGATDTQYF. CDR3 coding DNA: TGCAGCGTTGATGGGTGGACTAGCGGGGCCACAGATACGCAGTATTTT.

The chain's CDR3 is CASSQYTGSGNTIYF. CDR3 DNA sequence: TGCGCCAGCAGCCAATACACCGGATCTGGAAACACCATATATTTT. This chain connects TRBV4-1 to TRBJ1-3; D gene ambiguous. Germline CDR1 is MGHRA and CDR2 is YSYEKL. CDR3 length: 15 residues. V was shortened by 2 bases and J by 1 base, with 9 bases between the two germline ends.

The chain is built from TRBV30 and TRBJ1-5; TRBD1 might be the D (5 bases). The CDR3 loop spans 14 amino acids. The V gene's germline CDR1 is GTSNPN and CDR2 SVGIG (reference sequence). V lost 3 bases and J 2 bases, leaving 11 bases between the germline ends. Written as DNA, the CDR3 is TGTGCCTGGAGAAGCAGGGATGGCAATCAGCCCCAGCATTTT. Amino acids: CAWRSRDGNQPQHF.

The genes are TRBV11-3 and TRBJ2-5; unclear D gene. CDR3 size: 14 residues. Trimming removed 2 bases at V and 2 bases at J, with 9 bases between. CDR1 is SGHNT and CDR2 is YENEEA in the germline V gene. CDR3 sequence (DNA): TGTGCCAGCAGCTTATATTACGGGCAAGAGACCCAGTACTTC. It yields the protein CASSLYYGQETQYF.

This clone was seen more than once but under ten times. The chain links TRBV14 to TRBJ2-2; no reliable D call. Germline CDR1 is SGHDN and CDR2 is FVKESK. Trimming removed 3 bases from V and 5 bases from J, with 7 bases in between. The CDR3 totals 13 residues. The CDR3 DNA is TGTGCCAGCAGCCAGTCAAAAACCGGGGAGCTGTTTTTT. Encoded protein: CASSQSKTGELFF.

This clone was counted a few times. The J gene is TRBJ1-2, the V gene TRBV7-8; TRBD1 matches 10 bases. The V gene's germline CDR1 is SGHVS and CDR2 FQNEAQ. With 5 bases clipped from V and 3 bases from J, the junction kept 9 bases outside the gene matches. The CDR3 has 16 residues. For the CDR3, the DNA is TGTGCCAGCAGCGCGCGAAAGACAGGGGGCGACTATGGCTACACCTTC. This translates into CASSARKTGGDYGYTF.

The J gene is TRBJ1-2, the V gene TRBV13; D is unresolved. From germline, CDR1 is PRHDT and CDR2 FYEKMQ (reference sequence). This CDR3 contains 13 residues. Trimming removed 5 bases at V and 8 bases at J, with 15 bases between. CDR3 DNA: TGTGCCAGCAGCCCCAAGAGGGATCCGGGCTACACCTTC. This gives the protein CASSPKRDPGYTF.

This clone turned up a few times. This chain uses TRBV30 with TRBJ1-2; maybe TRBD1 (5 bases). Germline CDR1 is GTSNPN and CDR2 is SVGIG (reference sequence). CDR3 length equals 13 residues. Trimming cost V 3 bases and J 4 bases, with 12 bases left between them. The CDR3 reads CAWRGRASYGYTF. CDR3 bases: TGTGCCTGGAGGGGCAGGGCATCCTATGGCTACACCTTC. Using reference TRBV30 and TRBJ1-2 for the parts outside the CDR3, the full variable domain is SQTIHQWPATLVQPVGSPLSLECTVEGTSNPNLYWYRQAAGRGLQLLFYSVGIGQISSEVPQNLSASRPQDRQFILSSKKLLLSDSGFYLCAWRGRASYGYTFGSGTRLTVV.

The chain links TRBV29-1 to TRBJ1-2; possibly TRBD1 for D (5 bases). Trimming stripped 6 bases from V and 5 bases from J, with 13 bases between. This CDR3 region has 12 residues. Germline assignment: CDR1 SQVTM and CDR2 ANQGSEA. CDR3 loop: CSVPGRGYGYTF. Written as DNA, the CDR3 is TGCAGCGTCCCGGGACGGGGATATGGCTACACCTTC.